This is a list of T cell receptor beta chains from one sample in a study of T cell changes during pregnancy in multiple sclerosis. Assay: immunoSEQ multiplex PCR; the TCRdb copy retains only in-frame clones and omits some. The sample consists of some 59,000 clones, approximately 91% of them appearing once. The starting material was peripheral blood, obtained in the second trimester of pregnancy. All receptors come from a female donor with multiple sclerosis, enrolled in a pregnancy study. Both conserved end residues are part of each CDR3. Fields, in order: clone size, V gene, CDR3 protein. Where a row states a size, it is once, few, many or the class of an expanded clone; other rows omit it.

. | TRBV6-1 | CASSEAEARAYQPQHF
. | TRBV4-3 | CASSRRQGLSGNTIYF
. | TRBV18 | CASSPPSKQGHYGYTF
. | TRBV18 | CASSPPSGRLMKALFF
. | TRBV6-5 | CASSYSHRVYEQYF
few | TRBV2 | CASRAQGSGGYTF
. | TRBV5-6 | CASSLANGQLRGETQYF
. | TRBV4-3 | CASSQGARRGNYGYTF
. | TRBV2 | CASTPGTSVTEAFF
. | TRBV5-6 | CASSSNLSGETQYF
. | TRBV5-4 | CASSLTHGAYGYTF
once | TRBV11-2 | CASSPADRLNEKLFF
. | TRBV18 | CASSPAGGNEKLFF
. | TRBV20-1 | CSARGPTTQYF
. | TRBV20-1 | CSALRGGYTF
. | TRBV6-6 | CASSYSKRGNRSTQYF
. | TRBV6-6 | CASSSTGQGVPGYTF
. | TRBV29-1 | CSVPWRETQYF
once | TRBV7-3 | CASSLGGALETQYF
. | TRBV30 | CAWSVDTYQETQYF
. | TRBV4-3 | CASSQAPTDRENEKLFF
. | TRBV6-5 | CASANQGSEQFF
few | TRBV10-2 | CASSDVTLRETQYF
. | TRBV10-3 | CAISGTSGVRDTQYF
. | TRBV5-1 | CASSPGQPNTEAFF
. | TRBV5-4 | CASSLEGQGFSPLHF
. | TRBV18 | CASSPVAGGIDSGNTIYF
. | TRBV10-1 | CASSHSGGNEQFF
. | TRBV6-5 | CASSRDSNYGYTF
. | TRBV18 | CASSPPSGGAHEQFF
. | TRBV18 | CASSPSEKLFF
. | TRBV15 | CATSRGFLGGSSGANVLTF
once | TRBV9 | CASSPGQGLGNTIYF
. | TRBV6-1 | CASSHTGDTEAFF
once | TRBV7-8 | CASSLVGEGETQYF
. | TRBV18 | CASSVQMNTEAFF
. | TRBV2 | CASSRTGSSPLHF
. | TRBV28 | CASRQGGSGYTF
. | TRBV7-9 | CASSFYRGATTGELFF
. | TRBV5-1 | CASSFGAISGGAGETQYF
. | TRBV19 | CASRQAINYGYTF
. | TRBV18 | CASSPRGQEKLFF
. | TRBV29-1 | CSVGEVLTNYGYTF
. | TRBV5-6 | CASSLYPRGYTF
. | TRBV2 | CASRHYRDEQYF
. | TRBV2 | CASRVGLAGSRDTQYF
. | TRBV18 | CASSELQVTYNEQFF
. | TRBV2 | CASSELLRTDTQYF
. | TRBV29-1 | CSFRVVGGDTQYF
. | TRBV4-3 | CASSQGALSNEQFF
. | TRBV11-2 | CASSSGWTGLPEAFF
. | TRBV5-5 | CASSYGLVPYEQYF
. | TRBV5-4 | CASSLAGTSVDEQYF
. | TRBV2 | CASSSGTSYGYTF
. | TRBV5-5 | CASSLLGRTDTQYF
once | TRBV30 | CAWSVAGNYFDNSPLHF
. | TRBV1 | CTSTTTRSNSYEQYF
. | TRBV5-1 | CASSLGPRTDGGDGYTF